This TCR beta chain was captured by sequencing in a study of graft-versus-host responses after intestinal transplantation. Study-wide results and limits: The marrow of recipients harbored GvH clones, and ileum or blood showed some of them first.

This CDR3 is built from 13 residues. Germline V gene sequence: CDR1 SEHNR, CDR2 FQNEAQ (reference sequence). The ends were cut back, 5 bases at V and 4 bases at J, with 11 bases in the middle. Libraries were prepared by immunoSEQ multiplex PCR; TCRdb keeps only in-frame clonotypes and omits some of them. The sample includes approximately 100,000 clones, over 85% seen only once; the top ten take 1% to 1.5%. Points on this clone: Its antigen is not identified.

The receptor was isolated from a human donor who received an intestinal transplant. V gene TRBV7-9 combines with J gene TRBJ1-2; D perhaps matches TRBD1 (5 bases). This material consisted of unstimulated CD8+ T cells sorted from spleen or lymph node cells, taken before intestinal transplant. In nucleotides, the CDR3 is TGTGCCAGCAGCAATCGACAGATCTATGGCTACACCTTC. It yields the protein CASSNRQIYGYTF.